These 9 T cell receptor beta chains were all obtained from the same sample, sequenced in a study of blood T cell repertoires in COVID-19. Profiled with immunoSEQ multiplex PCR; TCRdb holds only in-frame clones, not every one. This sample has tens of thousands of clones, with about 80% found just once. The sample taken for sequencing was peripheral blood. Source of these receptors: a woman older than 75 with acute or convalescent COVID-19.

The rearrangement links TRBV12-3 or TRBV12-4 to TRBJ2-1; 7 bases line up with TRBD2. Germline trimming cut 6 bases from V and 6 bases from J; bases unmatched to any gene: 5. This CDR3 is built from 13 residues. CDR3 residues: CASRRGRANEQFF. The DNA of the CDR3 is TGTGCCAGCAGACGGGGGAGGGCCAATGAGCAGTTCTTC.

This clone was found many times. This rearrangement joins TRBV27 to TRBJ2-7, with 9 bases fitting TRBD2. This CDR3 comprises 17 residues. Germline V gives CDR1 MNHEY, CDR2 SMNVEV (reference sequence). Trimming cost V 3 bases and J 5 bases; bases outside gene matches: 14. CDR3 DNA: TGTGCCAGCAGTTTCCAGTATAGCGGGAGAGTGTCTCACGAGCAGTACTTC. Its protein product is CASSFQYSGRVSHEQYF.

This chain connects TRBV29-1 to TRBJ1-1; tentatively, D is TRBD1 (5 bases). Germline CDR1 SQVTM, CDR2 ANQGSEA. CDR3 size: 13 residues. V dropped 6 bases and J dropped 4 bases, with 15 bases sitting between them. The chain's CDR3 is CSVFDGGSTEAFF. In DNA, the CDR3 is TGCAGCGTATTTGACGGGGGGTCCACTGAAGCTTTCTTT.

V usage is TRBV11-3 and J usage is TRBJ2-1; the match to TRBD2 covers 10 bases. Looked up from germline, CDR1 is SGHNT and CDR2 is YENEEA. The CDR3 is 14 amino acids. The V gene end was trimmed by 6 bases and the J gene end by 6 bases; junction bases not matched to a gene: 5. In DNA, the CDR3 is TGTGCCAGCAGTTGGGCTAGCGGGAGCAATGAGCAGTTCTTC. It codes for CASSWASGSNEQFF. Supplemented by reference TRBV11-3 and TRBJ2-1, the full variable domain reads EAGVVQSPRYKIIEKKQPVAFWCNPISGHNTLYWYLQNLGQGPELLIRYENEEAVDDSQLPKDRFSAERLKGVDSTLKIQPAELGDSAVYLCASSWASGSNEQFFGPGTRLTVL.

The chain employs TRBV7-3 and TRBJ2-1; 13 bases line up with TRBD2. The CDR3 runs to 17 residues. The trim removed 4 bases at V and 0 bases at J, leaving 3 bases unmatched. CDR1 is SGHTA and CDR2 is FQGTGA in the germline V gene. The CDR3 region is CASSSGTSGASYNEQFF. For the CDR3, the DNA is TGTGCCAGCAGCTCCGGGACTAGCGGGGCCTCCTACAATGAGCAGTTCTTC.

The chain couples TRBV5-6 to TRBJ1-2; D is perhaps TRBD1 (6 bases). Germline V lookup: CDR1 SGHDT, CDR2 YYEEEE. This CDR3 has 12 amino acids. V lost 4 bases, J lost 4 bases, and 8 bases lay in between. CDR3 loop: CASSARGYGYTF. In nucleotides, the CDR3 is TGTGCCAGCAGCGCCAGGGGCTATGGCTACACCTTC.

V gene TRBV14 combines with J gene TRBJ2-1; maybe TRBD2 (6 bases). V lost 6 bases and J lost 0, with 15 bases in between. The germline CDR1 and CDR2 sequences are SGHDN and FVKESK. The CDR3 runs 16 residues. The CDR3 bases are TGTGCCAGCAGTCCCTGGGAGGCGAGCTCCTACAATGAGCAGTTCTTC. Protein: CASSPWEASSYNEQFF.

This chain links TRBV9 with TRBJ1-6; 7 bases are shared with TRBD1. The CDR3 runs 14 residues. V was pared by 4 bases and J by 7 bases, with 5 bases of the junction left unmatched. Germline CDR1 is SGDLS and CDR2 is YYNGEE. The CDR3 reads CASSRDSTNSPLHF. The DNA of the CDR3 is TGTGCCAGCAGCAGGGACAGCACGAATTCACCCCTCCACTTT. Looking up the rest from reference TRBV9 and TRBJ1-6 gives the full variable domain: DSGVTQTPKHLITATGQRVTLRCSPRSGDLSVYWYQQSLDQGLQFLIQYYNGEERAKGNILERFSAQQFPDLHSELNLSSLELGDSALYFCASSRDSTNSPLHFGNGTRLTVT.

The chain recombines TRBV5-1 with TRBJ1-4; D is uncertain. The CDR3 loop spans 15 amino acids. With 0 bases removed from V and 4 bases from J, the gap between germline ends came to 10 bases. Germline CDR1 is SGHRS and CDR2 is YFSETQ. The CDR3, as DNA: TGCGCCAGCAGCTTGGTTGGTCCGGTTAATGAAAAACTGTTTTTT. Encoded protein: CASSLVGPVNEKLFF.